These 4 T cell receptor beta chains came from one sample sequenced in a study of early T cells in non-severe SARS-CoV-2 infection. Via MiXCR, TCRdb re-called the 5' RACE reads, giving one row per CDR3 protein. Here the sample spans about 69,000 distinct CDR3 sequences, about 9.4% being singletons. Sequenced material: whole blood. The receptors originated from an adult who was a healthcare worker with PCR-confirmed SARS-CoV-2 infection or an uninfected control (not recorded which).

This clonotype occurred many times. This chain connects TRBV2 to TRBJ2-3; 8 bases align to TRBD2. The germline V gene encodes CDR1 SNHLY and CDR2 FYNNEI. The CDR3 contains 14 residues. Trimming took 6 bases from V and 2 from J; bases not matched to a gene: 4. The CDR3 DNA reads TGTGCCAGCAGGCAGCGGGGGCCCACAGATACGCAGTATTTT. Translation: CASRQRGPTDTQYF.

This clonotype was observed at least ten times. The CDR3 bases are TGTGCCAGCAGTGAAGACAGCAATTATAGCAATCAGCCCCAGCATTTT. Translation gives CASSEDSNYSNQPQHF. The chain recombines TRBV25-1 with TRBJ1-5; maybe TRBD1 (5 bases). Trimming removed 2 bases at V and 0 bases at J, with 11 bases between. Germline V gene data show CDR1 as MGHDK and CDR2 as SYGVNS. This CDR3 is built from 16 residues.

This clonotype was counted at least ten times. The gene calls are TRBV7-9 and TRBJ2-1; weak D call: TRBD2 (5 bases). The V end lost 2 bases, the J end lost 1 base, and 9 bases lay between the germline ends. This CDR3 region has 15 residues. The V gene's germline CDR1 is SEHNR and CDR2 FQNEAQ (reference sequence). The CDR3 sequence is CASSLPGWSYNEQFF. In nucleotides, the CDR3 is TGTGCCAGCAGCTTACCGGGGTGGTCCTACAATGAGCAGTTCTTC.

The chain joins TRBV6-5 to TRBJ2-7, with 15 bases lining up with TRBD2. Germline values: CDR1 MNHEY, CDR2 SVGAGI. The CDR3 covers 15 residues. J gave up 7 bases and V 10 bases, and 11 bases lay outside the gene matches. CDR3 nucleotide sequence: TGTGCCACATCTCCCAGGACTAGCGGGAGGGGTGAGCAGTACTTC. Amino acids: CATSPRTSGRGEQYF.